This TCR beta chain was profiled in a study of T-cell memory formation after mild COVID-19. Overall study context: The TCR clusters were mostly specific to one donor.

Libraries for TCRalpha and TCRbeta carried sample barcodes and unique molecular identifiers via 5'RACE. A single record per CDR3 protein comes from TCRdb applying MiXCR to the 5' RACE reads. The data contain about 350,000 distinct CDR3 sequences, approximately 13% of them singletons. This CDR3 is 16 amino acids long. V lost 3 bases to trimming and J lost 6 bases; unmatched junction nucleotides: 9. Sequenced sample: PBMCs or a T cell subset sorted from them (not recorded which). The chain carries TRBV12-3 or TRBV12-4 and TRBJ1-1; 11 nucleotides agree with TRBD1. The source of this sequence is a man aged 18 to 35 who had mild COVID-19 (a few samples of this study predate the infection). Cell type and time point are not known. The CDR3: CASSFRDRGIGAEAFF. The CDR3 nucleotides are TGTGCCAGCAGTTTCCGGGACAGGGGGATAGGGGCTGAAGCTTTCTTT.